The 9 T cell receptor beta chains below all came from one sample that was sequenced in a study of T-cell reconstitution after alpha-beta-depleted transplantation in children. Unique molecular identifiers tagged the TCRbeta library. TCRdb itself ran the PCR reads through MiXCR, one entry per CDR3 protein. Found here are 480,000 or so distinct CDR3 sequences, more than 9% of them singletons; the top ten hold just over 2%. Specimen: PBMCs, collected before TCRalphabeta/CD19-depleted stem cell transplant. Receptor source: a child aged 2-15 years with inherited bone marrow failure, due to receive a stem cell transplant.

This clonotype was seen at least ten times. The chain links TRBV6-1 to TRBJ2-7; D might be TRBD1 (6 bases). The V and J ends lost 7 bases and 0 bases respectively, with 13 bases between them. Germline CDR1 is MNHNS and CDR2 is SASEGT. The length of the CDR3 is 14 residues. The CDR3 region is CASTDSQFSYEQYF. In DNA form, the CDR3 reads TGTGCCAGCACGGACAGCCAGTTCTCCTACGAGCAGTACTTC.

This clonotype was detected a few times. The genes are TRBV29-1 and TRBJ2-7, with 9 bases lining up with TRBD1. Trimming removed 7 bases from V and 6 bases from J; junction bases left unmatched: 22. The CDR3 totals 17 residues. CDR1 and CDR2 from the germline V gene are SQVTM and ANQGSEA. CDR3 protein: CSALEGGLQGAVGEQYF. In nucleotides, the CDR3 is TGCAGCGCCCTAGAGGGGGGATTACAGGGGGCGGTGGGCGAGCAGTACTTC.

The sample holds many counts of this clonotype. CDR3 loop: CASSSQGASLGYTF. As DNA, the CDR3 is TGTGCCAGCAGCTCCCAGGGGGCGTCTTTGGGCTACACCTTC. The rearrangement uses TRBV7-9 and TRBJ1-2, with 8 bases that match TRBD1. Per germline, CDR1 SEHNR and CDR2 FQNEAQ (reference sequence). This CDR3 has 14 residues. The ends lost 4 bases at V and 8 bases at J; junction bases unmatched: 9.

This clonotype has at least ten counts. The rearrangement uses TRBV4-3 and TRBJ2-7; 9 positions match TRBD2. Germline V gene sequence: CDR1 LGHNA, CDR2 YSLEER. J gave up 4 bases and V 3 bases, and 7 bases lay outside the gene matches. This CDR3 is 15 amino acids long. The CDR3 protein is CASSQTPAGGYEQYF. The CDR3, as DNA: TGCGCCAGCAGCCAGACGCCTGCGGGAGGGTACGAGCAGTACTTC.

This clonotype was counted many times. The chain couples TRBV4-2 to TRBJ2-7; 8 positions agree with TRBD1. The V segment lost 3 bases and the J segment 2 bases; nucleotides outside the gene matches: 6. The CDR3 length is 15 residues. Per germline, CDR1 LGHNA and CDR2 YNFKEQ. Here the CDR3 DNA reads TGTGCCAGCAGCCACCCCGGGACAGGAGCCTACGAGCAGTACTTC. The encoded protein is CASSHPGTGAYEQYF.

There are many counts of this clonotype. The chain couples TRBV2 to TRBJ2-7; the D gene could be TRBD1 or TRBD2 (5 bases each). V was cut by 6 bases and J by 5 bases, with 20 bases left in between. This CDR3 region has 15 residues. CDR1 SNHLY and CDR2 FYNNEI come from the germline V gene. The CDR3 sequence is CASRYTGWGTDEQYF. CDR3 in DNA: TGTGCCAGCAGGTACACCGGATGGGGGACCGACGAGCAGTACTTC.

This clonotype was observed many times. The chain recombines TRBV12-3 or TRBV12-4 with TRBJ1-5, with D uncertain. This CDR3 comprises 17 residues. V was cut by 9 bases and J by 0 bases, with 21 bases left in between. The CDR3, as DNA: TGTGCCAGTCAGTACAGCCTATACGGTTATAGCAATCAGCCCCAGCATTTT. Protein product: CASQYSLYGYSNQPQHF.

In its sample, this clonotype was seen many times. The chain combines TRBV20-1 with TRBJ2-7, with TRBD2 matching over 10 bases. Germline CDR1 and CDR2: DFQATT and SNEGSKA (reference sequence). The CDR3 is made up of 15 amino acids. The V segment lost 0 bases and the J segment 6 bases; nucleotides outside the gene matches: 8. The CDR3, as DNA: TGCAGTGCTAGAGATCTGCCTAGCGGGAGTCGCGAGCAGTACTTC. Translated: CSARDLPSGSREQYF.

This clonotype was seen many times. The chain joins TRBV3-1 to TRBJ2-1, with 7 positions matching TRBD2. The V gene end was trimmed by 3 bases and the J gene end by 5 bases; junction bases not matched to a gene: 7. Germline loops: CDR1 LGHDT, CDR2 YNNKEL (reference sequence). The CDR3 length is 15 residues. DNA for the CDR3: TGTGCCAGCAGCCACGTGAGCCTAGCGGACAATGAGCAGTTCTTC. This encodes CASSHVSLADNEQFF.